The subject of this entry is one T cell receptor beta chain. The data are from a study of blood T cells in healthy people across ages. Looked up from germline, CDR1 is GTSNPN and CDR2 is SVGIG (reference sequence). V was pared by 3 bases and J by 11 bases, with 23 bases between. The CDR3 is 15 residues long. A second roughly 7 to 12 cycle PCR used barcoded and J-beta primers. TCRdb ran MiXCR on the 5' RACE reads and lists one entry per CDR3 protein. The repertoire consists of 800,000 or so distinct CDR3 sequences, with roughly 25% occurring once and the leading ten covering more than 3%. These data also formed part of another study, on T cells of mothers and their children.

The rearrangement uses TRBV30 and TRBJ2-1; D may be TRBD2 (5 bases). The sequence derives from a boy aged 10-17 years in good health. Material: blood. Written as DNA, the CDR3 is TGTGCCTGGAGGCCGACCTCGGGGAACAACATTAAGCAGTTCTTC. Its protein product is CAWRPTSGNNIKQFF.